This T cell receptor beta chain came from a study of T-cell memory formation after mild COVID-19. Study in general: The two donors had largely donor-specific TCR clusters.

This clonotype was detected only once. Its antigen is unidentified. Whole-study results and caveats: Contracting CD4+ clones were located mainly in CM and EM, and CD8+ clones in EMRA. Clones that got smaller from day 15 to 85 had even CD4/CD8, while clones growing later tipped toward CD4+.

The ends were cut back, 7 bases at V and 9 bases at J, with 16 bases in the middle. The CDR3 covers 14 residues. TCRdb fed the 5' RACE reads into MiXCR, producing one record per CDR3 protein. The repertoire includes tens of thousands of distinct CDR3 sequences, about 14% of them detected once, and roughly 30% sits in the top ten. The rearrangement joins TRBV12-3 or TRBV12-4 to TRBJ1-6; D might be TRBD1 (6 bases). Sequencing input: PBMCs or a T cell subset sorted from them (not recorded which). This TCR came from an adult woman who had mild COVID-19 (a few samples of this study predate the infection). Cell type and time point are not known. The CDR3 reads CASTVRGSGSPLHF. The CDR3 DNA reads TGTGCCAGCACCGTGAGGGGGTCTGGTTCACCCCTCCACTTT.